Detailed here is one T cell receptor (beta chain). The sample belongs to a study of blood T cell repertoires in COVID-19. Germline lookup yields CDR1 SGHDN and CDR2 FVKESK. The CDR3 totals 14 residues. Trimming cost V 2 bases and J 5 bases, with 12 bases left between them. This table comes from immunoSEQ multiplex PCR, and its TCRdb copy is limited to in-frame clones, with some not included. The sample holds 200,000 to 250,000 clones, roughly 92% seen once. The sequenced sample was peripheral blood. The sequence came from a man aged 55 to 70 with COVID-19, enrolled during active disease. The chain uses TRBV14 and TRBJ2-5; maybe TRBD2 (5 bases). CDR3 amino acids: CASSQSLGLETQYF. The CDR3 bases are TGTGCCAGCAGCCAATCACTAGGGTTGGAGACCCAGTACTTC.